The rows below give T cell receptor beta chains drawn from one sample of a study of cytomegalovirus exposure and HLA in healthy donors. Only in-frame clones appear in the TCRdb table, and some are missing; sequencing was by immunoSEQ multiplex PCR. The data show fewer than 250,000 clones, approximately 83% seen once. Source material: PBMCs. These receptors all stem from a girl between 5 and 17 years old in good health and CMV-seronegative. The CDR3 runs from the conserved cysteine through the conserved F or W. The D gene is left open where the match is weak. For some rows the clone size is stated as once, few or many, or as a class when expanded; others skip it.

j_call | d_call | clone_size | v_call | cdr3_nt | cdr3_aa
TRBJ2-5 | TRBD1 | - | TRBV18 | TGTGCCAGCTCCCGCCTTCCGGGACAGGGGGTTCCGACCCAGTACTTC | CASSRLPGQGVPTQYF
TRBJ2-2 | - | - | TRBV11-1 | TGTGCCAGCAGCTCGAACAGGGTGCTTGGCACCGGGGAGCTGTTTTTT | CASSSNRVLGTGELFF
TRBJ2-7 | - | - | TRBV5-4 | TGTGCCAGCAGCTCCTGGACTGCGCCAACCTACGAGCAGTACTTC | CASSSWTAPTYEQYF
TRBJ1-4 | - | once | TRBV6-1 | TGTGCCAGCAGGGCCGGGGGGGTATTGTTTTTT | CASRAGGVLFF
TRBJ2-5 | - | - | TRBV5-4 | TGTGCCAGCAGCTTGCGCGCTACCGAAGAGACCCAGTACTTC | CASSLRATEETQYF
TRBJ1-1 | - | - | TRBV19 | TGTGCCAGTCGAGACATAACTGAAGCTTTCTTT | CASRDITEAFF
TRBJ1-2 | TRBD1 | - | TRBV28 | TGTGCCAGCAGGCTGACAGGGGGTTCGGAAGTCTACACCTTC | CASRLTGGSEVYTF
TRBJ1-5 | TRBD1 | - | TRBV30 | TGTGCCTGGAGCCCCGGGACAGGGAGGCAGCCCCAGCATTTT | CAWSPGTGRQPQHF
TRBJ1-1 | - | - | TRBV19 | TGTGCCAGTAAATTCTCTATGGGAGGACGCACTGAAGCTTTCTTT | CASKFSMGGRTEAFF
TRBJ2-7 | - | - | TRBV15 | TGTGCCACCAGCAGAGATCTAAGTACAGGGTTCGACGAGCAGTACTTC | CATSRDLSTGFDEQYF
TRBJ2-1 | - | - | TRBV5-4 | TGTGCCAGCAGCTTGGTAGGGAAGAAATCTTGGGGGGACAATGAGCAGTTCTTC | CASSLVGKKSWGDNEQFF
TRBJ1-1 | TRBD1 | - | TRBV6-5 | TGTGCCAGCATCCCAGGGGGCACTGAAGCTTTCTTT | CASIPGGTEAFF
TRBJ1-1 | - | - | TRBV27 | TGTGCCAGCAGTTTTTCGGTGAACACTGAAGCTTTCTTT | CASSFSVNTEAFF
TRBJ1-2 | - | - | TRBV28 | TGTGCCAGCAGTTTATCTCACAATGGCTACACCTTC | CASSLSHNGYTF
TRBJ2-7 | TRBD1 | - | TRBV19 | TGTGCCAGTAGTACCCCGGGACAGAAGTACGAGCAGTACTTC | CASSTPGQKYEQYF
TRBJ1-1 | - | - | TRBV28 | TGTGCCAGCAGTTATAATGAAGCTTTCTTT | CASSYNEAFF
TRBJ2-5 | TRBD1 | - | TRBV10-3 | TGTGCCATCAGGGACGGACAGGGGCGAGAGACCCAGTACTTC | CAIRDGQGRETQYF
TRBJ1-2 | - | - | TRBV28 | TGTGCCAGCAGTTTTCCAGTCTCCGCCAACTATGGCTACACCTTC | CASSFPVSANYGYTF
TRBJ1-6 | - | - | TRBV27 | TGTGCCAGCAGTATTATGGACACCGCAAATTCACCCCTCCACTTT | CASSIMDTANSPLHF
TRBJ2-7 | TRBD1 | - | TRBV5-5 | TGTGCCAGCAGCTTGGTTAGACAGGGGGCGAGTGAGCAGTACTTC | CASSLVRQGASEQYF
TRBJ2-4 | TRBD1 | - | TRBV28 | TGTGCCAGCAGTTTTAATTCAGGGGGCGGGTCCAAAAACATTCAGTACTTC | CASSFNSGGGSKNIQYF
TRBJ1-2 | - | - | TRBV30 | TGTGCCTGGAGTGTTTCTCCCAACTATGGCTACACCTTC | CAWSVSPNYGYTF
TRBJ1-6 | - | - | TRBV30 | TGTGCCTGGAGTGTGAGAGGGTCCTATAATTCACCCCTCCACTTT | CAWSVRGSYNSPLHF
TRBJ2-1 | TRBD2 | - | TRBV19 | TGTGCCAGTAGTATAAACCCCGGGACTAGTAATGAGCAGTTCTTC | CASSINPGTSNEQFF
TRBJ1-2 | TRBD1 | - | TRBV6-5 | TGTGCCAGCACGACAGGGGAAGGTGGCTACACCTTC | CASTTGEGGYTF
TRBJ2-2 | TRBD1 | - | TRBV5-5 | TGTGCCAGCAGCGGATATGGGACAGGTAGAACCGGGGAGCTGTTTTTT | CASSGYGTGRTGELFF
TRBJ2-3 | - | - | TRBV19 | TGTGCCAGTAGTTCTAGGGGGGGGCCCACAGATACGCAGTATTTT | CASSSRGGPTDTQYF
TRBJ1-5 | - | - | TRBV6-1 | TGTGCCATCAACGCCTGGCCGAGCAATCAGCCCCAGCATTTT | CAINAWPSNQPQHF
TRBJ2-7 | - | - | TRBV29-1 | TGCAGCGTTGTATGGTTTGACAGAGATTTTTACGAGCAGTACTTC | CSVVWFDRDFYEQYF
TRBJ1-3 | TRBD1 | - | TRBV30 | TGTGCCTGGACAGGGGGTCCTGGAAACACCATATATTTT | CAWTGGPGNTIYF
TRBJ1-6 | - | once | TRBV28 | TGTGCCAGCAGTTCACCCGGACAGTCCACAAATTCCCCCCTCCACTTT | CASSSPGQSTNSPLHF
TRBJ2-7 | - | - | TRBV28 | TGTGCCAGCAGTATAGCCTACGAGCAGTACTTC | CASSIAYEQYF
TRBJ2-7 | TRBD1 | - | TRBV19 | TGTGCCAGTAGTACCGGCCCCGACAGGGGCCCATCCTACGAGCAGTACTTC | CASSTGPDRGPSYEQYF
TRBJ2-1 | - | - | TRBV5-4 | TGTGCCAGTCCTACGGGACCGGGGGGCTATGAGCAGTTCTTC | CASPTGPGGYEQFF
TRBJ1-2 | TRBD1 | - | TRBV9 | TGTGCCAGCAGCGCCACAGGGGGATACGAGAATGGCTACACCTTC | CASSATGGYENGYTF
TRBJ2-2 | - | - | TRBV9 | TGTGCCAGCAGCACTCGATCGGCCGGGGAGCTGTTTTTT | CASSTRSAGELFF
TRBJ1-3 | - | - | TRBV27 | TGTGCCAGCAGTTTATCGTTTCCCCCGAGCTCTGGAAACACCATATATTTT | CASSLSFPPSSGNTIYF
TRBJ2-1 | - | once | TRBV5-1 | TGCGCCAGCAGCTTTGGGGCCGGTTCCTACAATGAGCAGTTCTTC | CASSFGAGSYNEQFF
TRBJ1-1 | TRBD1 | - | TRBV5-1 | TGCGCCAGCACTTACCAGACAGGGCAGAACACTGAAGCTTTCTTT | CASTYQTGQNTEAFF
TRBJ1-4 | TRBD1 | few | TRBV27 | TGTGCCAGCAGTTTGGGGACAGGGCGTGGGGAAAAACTGTTTTTT | CASSLGTGRGEKLFF
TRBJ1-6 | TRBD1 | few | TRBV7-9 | TGTGCCAGCAGCAGGGACAGGGGGGTGTCACCCCTCCACTTT | CASSRDRGVSPLHF
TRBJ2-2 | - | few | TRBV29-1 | TGCAGCGTTGAAGATTCCGGGGGGCCGGGCACCGGGGAGCTGTTTTTT | CSVEDSGGPGTGELFF
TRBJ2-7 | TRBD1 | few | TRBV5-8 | TGTGCCAGCAGCTCTAGACAGGGCTCCTACGAGCAGTACTTC | CASSSRQGSYEQYF
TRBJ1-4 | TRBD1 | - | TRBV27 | TGTGCCAGCAGTGGACAGGGGCGGGAAAAACTGTTTTTT | CASSGQGREKLFF
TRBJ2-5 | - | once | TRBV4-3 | TGCGCCAGCAGCCAAAGTAGGGAGGAGACCCAGTACTTC | CASSQSREETQYF
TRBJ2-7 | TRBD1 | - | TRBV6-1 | TGTGCCAGCAGTGAAGCCAGGGACAGCCCCTACGAGCAGTACTTC | CASSEARDSPYEQYF
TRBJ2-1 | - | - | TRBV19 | TGTGCCAGTAGTATCACACAGGGCTCGAATGAGCAGTTCTTC | CASSITQGSNEQFF
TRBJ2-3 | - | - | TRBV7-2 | TGTGCCAGCAGCTTAGCGTCTCTCACAGATACGCAGTATTTT | CASSLASLTDTQYF
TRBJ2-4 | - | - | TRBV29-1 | TGCAGCGTTGAAGAATTCAGCAAAAACATTCAGTACTTC | CSVEEFSKNIQYF
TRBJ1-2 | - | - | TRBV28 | TGTGCCAGCAGTTTTCGAGCCTATGGCTACACCTTC | CASSFRAYGYTF
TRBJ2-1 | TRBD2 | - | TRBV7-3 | TGTGCCAGCAGCAGACTAGCGGGGTCCTACAATGAGCAGTTCTTC | CASSRLAGSYNEQFF
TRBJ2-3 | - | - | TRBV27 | TGTGCCAGCAGTTTCTATCCAGATACGCAGTATTTT | CASSFYPDTQYF
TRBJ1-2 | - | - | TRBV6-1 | TGTGCCAGCAGTGAACCCCAGGGTCGGTATGGCTACACCTTC | CASSEPQGRYGYTF
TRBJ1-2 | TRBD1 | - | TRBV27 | TGTGCCAGCAGCGGAAGGGGGCGCTGGTATGGCTACACCTTC | CASSGRGRWYGYTF
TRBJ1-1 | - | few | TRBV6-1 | TGTGCCAGCAGTGAAGGGGGGGAGAGCACTGAAGCTTTCTTT | CASSEGGESTEAFF
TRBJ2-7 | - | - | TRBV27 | TGTGCCAGCAGTTTAGCCCCGACAACCCTCTACGAGCAGTACTTC | CASSLAPTTLYEQYF